The rows below give T cell receptor beta chains drawn from one sample of a study of CD8+ T cells in alopecia areata. Some clones are missing from TCRdb's copy, which holds only in-frame ones; the method was immunoSEQ multiplex PCR. Of hundreds of thousands of clones in the sample, roughly two fifths were seen once. Sequenced here: CD4+ T cells sorted from blood, sampled at approximately week 31, from a patient treated with tofacitinib. Receptor source: a human donor with alopecia areata. The CDR3 runs from the conserved cysteine through the conserved F or W. A D gene is named only where the DNA matches it firmly. A clone size is listed for some rows: how often the clone was seen (once, few, many), or a class if it is expanded.

CAISGAVNQPQHF TGTGCCATCAGTGGTGCAGTCAATCAGCCCCAGCATTTT - TRBJ1-5 TRBV10-3 -
CSVEVRRRKLFF TGCAGCGTTGAAGTCAGGAGGCGAAAACTGTTTTTT - TRBJ1-4 TRBV29-1 -
CATKHRGPSYEQYF TGTGCCACCAAGCACAGGGGGCCCTCCTACGAGCAGTACTTC few TRBJ2-7 TRBV30 TRBD1
CASSDARVNTEAFF TGTGCCAGCAGTGACGCGAGAGTGAACACTGAAGCTTTCTTT - TRBJ1-1 TRBV25-1 -
CASSPTTGDTEAFF TGTGCCAGCTCACCGACGACAGGGGACACTGAAGCTTTCTTT - TRBJ1-1 TRBV18 TRBD1
CASSEGQTTDTQYF TGTGCCAGCAGCGAGGGACAGACCACAGATACGCAGTATTTT - TRBJ2-3 TRBV9 TRBD1
CASSVEGEGPPLHF TGTGCCAGCAGCGTAGAAGGGGAAGGACCACCCCTCCACTTT - TRBJ1-6 TRBV9 -
CASSEGVPGELFF TGTGCCAGCAGTGAAGGGGTTCCCGGGGAGCTGTTTTTT - TRBJ2-2 TRBV6-1 -
CASSLNPNGYTF TGTGCCAGCAGCCTCAACCCGAATGGCTACACCTTC - TRBJ1-2 TRBV9 -
CASSLELAGALISINNEQFF TGTGCCAGCAGCTTAGAACTAGCGGGGGCCCTAATTAGCATCAACAATGAGCAGTTCTTC many TRBJ2-1 TRBV7-8 TRBD2
CASSVQSQGSDGYTF TGTGCCAGCAGCGTACAGAGCCAGGGTTCTGATGGCTACACCTTC few TRBJ1-2 TRBV7-3 -
CASSDGLARNEQFF TGTGCCAGCAGTGATGGGCTAGCGAGGAATGAGCAGTTCTTC - TRBJ2-1 TRBV6-1 -
CASSLTGNTEAFF TGTGCCAGCAGCTTGACAGGGAACACTGAAGCTTTCTTT many TRBJ1-1 TRBV7-9 -
CSVDVAPETQYF TGCAGCGTTGACGTAGCACCAGAGACCCAGTACTTC few TRBJ2-5 TRBV29-1 -
CASSRGEGKAFF TGTGCCAGCTCACGAGGGGAGGGTAAAGCTTTCTTT - TRBJ1-1 TRBV6-1 -
CASSEAGDILSYEQYF TGTGCCAGTAGTGAAGCGGGGGACATACTCTCCTACGAGCAGTACTTC few TRBJ2-7 TRBV19 TRBD2
CASSEGGEVRDSRFTDTQYF TGTGCCAGCAGTGAAGGCGGGGAAGTCCGGGACAGTCGCTTCACAGATACGCAGTATTTT - TRBJ2-3 TRBV6-1 -
CASSNGVLSYEQYF TGCGCCAGCAGTAACGGAGTTCTCTCCTACGAGCAGTACTTC - TRBJ2-7 TRBV4-1 -
CASTNPPGADGYTF TGTGCCAGCACCAACCCCCCGGGGGCCGATGGCTACACCTTC many TRBJ1-2 TRBV6-6 -
CASSPGGRSYEQYF TGTGCCAGCTCACCAGGCGGCAGGAGCTACGAGCAGTACTTC many TRBJ2-7 TRBV18 -
CAWRADGEAFF TGTGCCTGGAGGGCAGACGGTGAAGCTTTCTTT - TRBJ1-1 TRBV30 -
CASRRAGTNTGELFF TGTGCCAGCAGGCGGGCGGGGACGAACACCGGGGAGCTGTTTTTT few TRBJ2-2 TRBV2 -
CSAPVGEAQYF TGCAGTGCCCCGGTGGGGGAGGCGCAGTATTTT - TRBJ2-3 TRBV20-1 -
CASSAGPGGYTF TGTGCCAGTAGTGCCGGCCCGGGGGGCTACACCTTC few TRBJ1-2 TRBV19 -
CASSYSGTYGYTF TGTGCCAGCAGTTACTCAGGGACCTATGGCTACACCTTC - TRBJ1-2 TRBV6-5 -
CASSARDRSSGANVLTF TGTGCCAGCAGCGCCCGGGACCGCAGCTCTGGGGCCAACGTCCTGACTTTC - TRBJ2-6 TRBV5-6 -
CAWSPPGGGGEKLFF TGTGCCTGGAGTCCTCCAGGGGGCGGAGGGGAAAAACTGTTTTTT - TRBJ1-4 TRBV30 TRBD1
CAWRLSGGSREQYF TGTGCCTGGAGATTGAGTGGAGGATCTCGCGAGCAGTACTTC few TRBJ2-7 TRBV30 -
CASSPSRAANYEQYF TGCGCCAGCAGCCCCTCCCGGGCAGCAAACTACGAGCAGTACTTC - TRBJ2-7 TRBV5-1 -
CASSWGLAGGQETQYF TGTGCCAGCAGCTGGGGACTAGCGGGAGGCCAAGAGACCCAGTACTTC few TRBJ2-5 TRBV5-6 TRBD2
CASSSDRGGTYEQYF TGCGCCAGCAGCTCCGACAGGGGGGGAACCTACGAGCAGTACTTC - TRBJ2-7 TRBV5-1 TRBD1
CASRGTGVGYGYTF TGTGCCAGCAGGGGGACAGGGGTCGGCTATGGCTACACCTTC - TRBJ1-2 TRBV5-4 TRBD1
CAISEGSGGYNEQFF TGTGCCATCAGTGAGGGTAGCGGGGGATACAATGAGCAGTTCTTC - TRBJ2-1 TRBV10-3 TRBD2
CASNRQGYTGELFF TGTGCCAGCAACCGACAGGGGTACACCGGGGAGCTGTTTTTT - TRBJ2-2 TRBV5-6 TRBD1
CASSPDGQGNSNGYTF TGTGCCAGCTCACCTGATGGACAGGGAAATTCCAATGGCTACACCTTC once TRBJ1-2 TRBV18 TRBD1
CASSSNRGRGYEQYF TGTGCCAGCAGCTCCAACAGGGGAAGAGGCTACGAGCAGTACTTC - TRBJ2-7 TRBV11-2 TRBD1
CASSFGSDETQYF TGCGCCAGCAGCTTCGGTAGCGACGAGACCCAGTACTTC once TRBJ2-5 TRBV5-1 -
CAISVGHAYEQYF TGTGCCATCAGTGTCGGACATGCCTACGAGCAGTACTTC few TRBJ2-7 TRBV10-3 -
CASSLEGFPYEQYF TGTGCCAGCAGCTTGGAAGGATTTCCCTACGAGCAGTACTTC few TRBJ2-7 TRBV5-6 -
CASSSPSGTTDTQYF TGTGCCAGCAGTTCACCTTCGGGGACCACAGATACGCAGTATTTT few TRBJ2-3 TRBV27 -
CASSQGGGSGDEQYF TGTGCCAGCAGCCAAGGGGGCGGGTCAGGCGACGAGCAGTACTTC - TRBJ2-7 TRBV4-2 -
CASSSDGYGYTF TGTGCCAGCAGCTCGGACGGCTATGGCTACACCTTC few TRBJ1-2 TRBV7-9 -
CASSLGQGGQTEAFF TGTGCCAGCAGCTTAGGACAGGGAGGGCAAACTGAAGCTTTCTTT few TRBJ1-1 TRBV7-8 TRBD1
CASSPRTTGLKYF TGTGCCAGCAGCCCTCGTACGACAGGGTTGAAGTACTTC - TRBJ2-7 TRBV7-9 TRBD1
CASSEYDTEAFF TGTGCCAGCAGTGAATACGACACTGAAGCTTTCTTT few TRBJ1-1 TRBV25-1 -
CASSASYSGANVLTF TGTGCCAGCAGTGCCAGCTATTCTGGGGCCAACGTCCTGACTTTC few TRBJ2-6 TRBV27 -
CASSLGTGELFF TGTGCCAGCAGCCTCGGAACCGGGGAGCTGTTTTTT few TRBJ2-2 TRBV11-2 -
CAWKVRGGNHPQHF TGTGCCTGGAAGGTGAGGGGAGGCAATCATCCCCAGCATTTT - TRBJ1-5 TRBV30 -
CASSLVNTEAFF TGTGCCAGCAGCTTAGTGAACACTGAAGCTTTCTTT - TRBJ1-1 TRBV7-9 -